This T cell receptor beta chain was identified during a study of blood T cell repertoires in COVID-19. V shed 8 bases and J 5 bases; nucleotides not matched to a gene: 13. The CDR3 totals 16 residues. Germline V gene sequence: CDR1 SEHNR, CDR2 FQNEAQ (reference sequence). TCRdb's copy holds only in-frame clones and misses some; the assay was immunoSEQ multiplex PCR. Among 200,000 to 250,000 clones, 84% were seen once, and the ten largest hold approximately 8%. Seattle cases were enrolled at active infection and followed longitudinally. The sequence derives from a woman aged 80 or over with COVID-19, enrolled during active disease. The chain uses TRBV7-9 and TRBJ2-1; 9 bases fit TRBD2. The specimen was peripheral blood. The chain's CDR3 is CASPRPGTSSNNEQFF. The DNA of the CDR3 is TGTGCCAGCCCCCGCCCTGGGACTAGCAGTAACAATGAGCAGTTCTTC.